What follows is one T cell receptor (beta chain) and its context. The antigen is undetermined. The CDR3 has 11 residues. V lost 4 bases and J lost 6, with 10 bases in between. Germline CDR1 is DFQATT and CDR2 is SNEGSKA (reference sequence). The record originates from a study of cytomegalovirus exposure and HLA in healthy donors. The PCR had 60 Vbeta and 13 Jbeta primers. Generated by immunoSEQ multiplex PCR, the TCRdb table keeps only in-frame clones and is missing some. The sample records roughly 120,000 clones, about 81% being singletons. Study outcomes and limitations: Specificity for CMV antigens was confirmed in vitro for a few of the CMV-associated chains. Per a later analysis, 18,000 or so TCR beta sequences showed association with HLA alleles at 0.05 false discovery rate. A later analysis found that most CMV-associated TCR beta chains appeared HLA-restricted.

This TCR came from a man aged 40-55 years in good health and CMV-seronegative. The material sequenced was PBMCs. The rearrangement joins TRBV20-1 to TRBJ2-7, with D maybe TRBD1 (5 bases). The CDR3 sequence is CSATQGGEQYF. The CDR3 DNA follows: TGCAGTGCTACTCAGGGTGGCGAGCAGTACTTC.